This TCR beta chain is drawn from a study of beta chain features in type 1 diabetes. As every portion of the isolated RNA was reverse transcribed, the sequencing read expressed TCRB transcripts. Here immunoSEQ multiplex PCR was the method, and the copy in TCRdb shows in-frame clones only, minus some. The top ten hold 2.3% of the sample, which has 130,000 or so clones, around 17% seen once. This clone was seen repeatedly, ten times or more. Its specificity is unknown. From germline, CDR1 is SQVTM and CDR2 ANQGSEA. There are 11 residues in the CDR3. The V end was cut by 0 bases, the J end by 4 bases, with 4 bases between. By way of CD45RO/CCR7/CD25/CD127/CD95/CD27, the CD4+ regulatory, stem cell-like memory, central memory and naive cells were sorted. Points from the study as a whole: All four CD4+ subsets of Type 1 diabetes patients contained TCRB CDR3s that were moderately but significantly shorter. Patients showed naive, central memory and Treg TCRB repertoires that appeared more similar than those of healthy donors.

What was sequenced was central memory CD4+ T cells from blood. The chain combines TRBV29-1 with TRBJ2-7; no firm D call. The TCR originated in a man aged 30 to 39 with type 1 diabetes. In nucleotides, the CDR3 is TGCAGCGTTGAAGAACCATACGAGCAGTACTTC. Translation: CSVEEPYEQYF.